This T cell receptor beta chain was recorded in a study of blood T cell repertoires in COVID-19. Study in general: From T cells, B-cell-depleted T cells, or PBMCs came the material, which was cDNA or gDNA.

The germline V gene encodes CDR1 MNHEY and CDR2 SMNVEV (reference sequence). Trimming shortened V by 8 bases and J by 7 bases, and 17 bases separated the two germline ends. This CDR3 contains 14 residues. Only in-frame clones appear in the TCRdb table, and some are missing; sequencing was by immunoSEQ multiplex PCR. The sample contains 110,000 or so clones, just under 90% of which appear only once. This clone was seen once. Sequenced input: peripheral blood. This chain joins TRBV27 and TRBJ2-2; D not resolved. This receptor was identified in a woman between 45 and 65 years old with acute or convalescent COVID-19. DNA of the CDR3: TGTGCCAGCGGCCCCCACGTTGCCTTCGGGGAGCTGTTTTTT. Amino acid sequence: CASGPHVAFGELFF.